The entry that follows covers one T cell receptor beta chain sequence. Patients got 3 mg/kg IV nivolumab weeks 1, 4, 7, 10, then biweekly through week 26. This sample was included in a study of ipilimumab plus nivolumab after autologous stem cell transplantation. Study background: Patients received a median of roughly five ipilimumab and 8 nivolumab doses. Both relapsed and primary refractory DLBCL were included.

The CDR3 consists of 13 residues. CDR1 is MDHEN and CDR2 is SYDVKM in the germline V gene. After removal of 10 bases from V and 2 bases from J, the junction contained 4 bases not matched to a gene. Produced via immunoSEQ multiplex PCR; TCRdb's table is partial and in-frame only. This sample has 16,000 or so clones, with 71% found just once. The V call is TRBV28, the J call TRBJ2-1; TRBD2 matches at 8 bases. This clonotype originated in a male donor with diffuse large B-cell lymphoma. The input for sequencing was PBMCs, taken in a trial of ipilimumab plus nivolumab as post-transplant consolidation. The CDR3 DNA follows: TGTGCCACCACGGGAGGGCCCTACAATGAGCAGTTCTTC. Its protein product is CATTGGPYNEQFF.